One sample yielded the 9 T cell receptor beta chains listed below, sequenced in a study of read filtering for tumor transcriptome and immune sequencing. The library was built from roughly 400 ng RNA with molecular barcoded adaptors for alpha/delta and beta/gamma chains. MiXCR, run by TCRdb on the reads, gives a single entry per CDR3 protein. This table has roughly 38,000 distinct CDR3 sequences, 13% appearing once. The specimen was a population of CD138-negative cells sorted from bone marrow. These receptors all stem from a donor at least 40 years old with multiple myeloma.

This clonotype was detected many times. The V and J genes are TRBV10-2 and TRBJ2-3; a possible D gene is TRBD2 (5 bases). Trimming took 8 bases from V and 6 from J, leaving 9 bases between them. The germline V gene has CDR1 WSHSY and CDR2 SAAADI. The CDR3 is 11 amino acids. CDR3 loop: CASRREDTQYF. Written as DNA, the CDR3 is TGCGCCAGCCGTAGGGAGGATACGCAGTATTTT.

The V call is TRBV9, the J call TRBJ2-7, with D possibly TRBD2 on 6 matching bases. Deletions cut 0 bases from V and 6 bases from J, with 7 bases between. The length of the CDR3 is 12 residues. Germline CDR1 SGDLS, CDR2 YYNGEE. The CDR3 DNA reads as TGTGCCAGCAGCGTAGAGGGAGGCGAGCAGTACTTC. Translated, it gives CASSVEGGEQYF.

Ten or more counts support this clonotype. This chain joins TRBV6-2 or TRBV6-3 and TRBJ2-2; unclear D gene. The germline CDR1 and CDR2 sequences are MNHEY and SVGEGT. Trimming removed 0 bases from V and 6 bases from J, with 8 bases in between. There are 14 residues in the CDR3. This chain's CDR3 is CASSYSNQPGELFF. CDR3 nucleotide sequence: TGTGCCAGCAGTTACTCGAACCAGCCCGGGGAGCTGTTTTTT.

This clonotype was detected many times. The chain has TRBV5-8 and TRBJ2-1; no clear D. Trimming shortened V by 5 bases and J by 2 bases, and 11 bases separated the two germline ends. CDR1 and CDR2 from the germline V gene are SGHTS and YDEGEE. The CDR3 runs to 14 residues. The CDR3 loop is CASRGPFAYNEQFF. The CDR3 region has the DNA TGTGCCAGCAGGGGCCCTTTTGCCTACAATGAGCAGTTCTTC.

This clonotype was recorded many times. The rearrangement uses TRBV7-2 and TRBJ2-3, with unresolved D. Germline assignment: CDR1 SGHTA and CDR2 FQGNSA. V was trimmed by 1 base and J by 8 bases, leaving 7 bases between them. This CDR3 is 12 amino acids long. CDR3 bases: TGTGCCAGCAGCTTAGGGGTTCCTACGCAGTATTTT. Its protein product is CASSLGVPTQYF.

Ten or more counts support this clonotype. The J gene is TRBJ2-2, the V gene TRBV10-3; D remains unclear. Germline V gene lookup returns CDR1 ENHRY and CDR2 SYGVKD. CDR3 size: 14 residues. V lost 0 bases to trimming and J lost 1 base, with 3 bases between them. The CDR3 sequence is CAISESLNTGELFF. CDR3 nucleotide sequence: TGTGCCATCAGTGAGTCTTTGAACACCGGGGAGCTGTTTTTT.

V and J are TRBV20-1 and TRBJ2-7; D possibly corresponds to TRBD1 (6 bases). This CDR3 has 11 amino acids. CDR1 DFQATT and CDR2 SNEGSKA come from the germline V gene (reference sequence). Trimming stripped 3 bases from V and 5 bases from J, with 8 bases between. The CDR3 coding sequence is TGCAGTGCTAGGCCAGGGGACGAGCAGTACTTC. Translation: CSARPGDEQYF.

At least ten counts were recorded for this clonotype. The chain employs TRBV28 and TRBJ2-2; 10 nucleotides match TRBD2. Germline CDR1 is MDHEN and CDR2 is SYDVKM. V shed 11 bases, J shed 6 bases, and the junction held 6 bases outside the gene matches. CDR3 length: 13 amino acids. CDR3: CAAISGRAGELFF. The CDR3 DNA is TGTGCCGCCATAAGCGGGAGGGCCGGGGAGCTGTTTTTT.

This clonotype was seen ten or more times. This chain connects TRBV12-3 or TRBV12-4 to TRBJ2-2; 8 bases are shared with TRBD2. Germline trimming cut 5 bases from V and 1 base from J; bases unmatched to any gene: 9. The CDR3 runs to 17 residues. CDR3 in amino acids: CASSPTGGALNTGELFF. CDR3 in DNA: TGTGCCAGCAGTCCGACCGGGGGGGCGCTGAACACCGGGGAGCTGTTTTTT.